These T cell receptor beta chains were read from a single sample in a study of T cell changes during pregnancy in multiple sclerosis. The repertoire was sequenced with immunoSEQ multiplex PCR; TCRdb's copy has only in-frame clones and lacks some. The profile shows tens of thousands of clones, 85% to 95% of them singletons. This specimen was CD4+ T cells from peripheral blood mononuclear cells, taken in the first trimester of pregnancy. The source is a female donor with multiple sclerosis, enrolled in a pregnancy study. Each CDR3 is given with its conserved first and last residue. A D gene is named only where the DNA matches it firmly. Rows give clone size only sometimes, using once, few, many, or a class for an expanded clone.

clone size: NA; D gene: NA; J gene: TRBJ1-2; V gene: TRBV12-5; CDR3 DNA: TGTGCTAGTGGTTTCAACAGCCCTAACTATGGCTACACCTTC; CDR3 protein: CASGFNSPNYGYTF
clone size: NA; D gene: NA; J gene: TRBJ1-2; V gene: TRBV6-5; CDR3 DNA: TGTGCCAGCAGTTACCGGGGGGGCTTCTATGGCTACACCTTC; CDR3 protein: CASSYRGGFYGYTF
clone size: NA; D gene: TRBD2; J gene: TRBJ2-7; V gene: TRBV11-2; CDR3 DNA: TGTGCCAGCAGCGCCAACGGGGGGTCCTACGAGCAGTACTTC; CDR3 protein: CASSANGGSYEQYF
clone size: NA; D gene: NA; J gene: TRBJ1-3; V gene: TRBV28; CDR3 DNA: TGTGCCAGCAGTGACCCGGGGGAGGGAGGAAACACCATATATTTT; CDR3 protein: CASSDPGEGGNTIYF
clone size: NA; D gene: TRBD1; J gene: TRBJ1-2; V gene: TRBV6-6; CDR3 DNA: TGTGCCAGCAGTTACCAACCCGCAGGGGGCGCCGGCGGCTACACCTTC; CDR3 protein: CASSYQPAGGAGGYTF
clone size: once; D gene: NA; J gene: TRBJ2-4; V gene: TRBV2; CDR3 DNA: TGTGCCGGCAGTGAGGTCTTGACAGTAAACATTCAGTACTTC; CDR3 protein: CAGSEVLTVNIQYF
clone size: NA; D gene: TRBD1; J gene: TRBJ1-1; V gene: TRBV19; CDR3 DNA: TGTGCCAGTAGTCCGAGGACAGGGCGAAACACTGAAGCTTTCTTT; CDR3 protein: CASSPRTGRNTEAFF
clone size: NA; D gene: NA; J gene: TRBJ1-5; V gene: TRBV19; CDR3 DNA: TGTGCCAGTAGTATTGGAGCTTATAGCAATCAGCCCCAGCATTTT; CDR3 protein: CASSIGAYSNQPQHF
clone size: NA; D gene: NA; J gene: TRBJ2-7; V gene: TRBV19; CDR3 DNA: TGTGCCAGTAGTCCGACACCGGACTCCTACGAGCAGTACTTC; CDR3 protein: CASSPTPDSYEQYF
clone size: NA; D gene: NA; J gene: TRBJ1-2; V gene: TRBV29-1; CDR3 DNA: TGCAGCGCGGGGGGGGATTCGGGGGGAATCACCTTC; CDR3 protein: CSAGGDSGGITF
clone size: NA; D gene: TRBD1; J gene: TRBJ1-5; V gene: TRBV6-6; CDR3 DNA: TGTGCCAGCAGTCGCCTACAGGGGGCTTCTCAGCCCCAGCATTTT; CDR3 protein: CASSRLQGASQPQHF
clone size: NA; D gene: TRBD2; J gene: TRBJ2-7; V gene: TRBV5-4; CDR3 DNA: TGTGCCAGCAGCTCACCGTCGGGAGCGGGGAGCTCCTACGAGCAGTATTTC; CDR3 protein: CASSSPSGAGSSYEQYF
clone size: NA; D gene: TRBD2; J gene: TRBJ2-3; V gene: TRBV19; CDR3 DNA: TGTGCCAGTAGTCCCTCCTCGGGGGGGGGAACAGATACGCAGTATTTT; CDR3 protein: CASSPSSGGGTDTQYF
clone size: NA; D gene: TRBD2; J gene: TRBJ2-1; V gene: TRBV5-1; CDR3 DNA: TGCGCCAGCAGCGAGACTAGCGGGGGGGCCGGTGAGCAGTTCTTC; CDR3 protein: CASSETSGGAGEQFF
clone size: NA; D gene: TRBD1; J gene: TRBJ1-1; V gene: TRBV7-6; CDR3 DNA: TGTGCCAGCGGAACCGGGACAGGGGCTCTGAACACTGAAGCTTTCTTT; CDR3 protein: CASGTGTGALNTEAFF
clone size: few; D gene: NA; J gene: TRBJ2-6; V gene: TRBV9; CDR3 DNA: TGTGCCAGCAGCGGAGGCAGGGGACCTGGGGCCAACGTCCTGACTTTC; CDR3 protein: CASSGGRGPGANVLTF
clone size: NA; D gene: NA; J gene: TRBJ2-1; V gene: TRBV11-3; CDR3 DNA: TGTGCCAGCAGCACAGGGAACGGGGGGTACAATGAGCAGTTCTTC; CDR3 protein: CASSTGNGGYNEQFF
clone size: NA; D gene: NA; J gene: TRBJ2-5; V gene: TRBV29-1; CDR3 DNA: TGCAGCGTTGGTCCCAGGGTTCCGGAGACCCAGTACTTC; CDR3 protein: CSVGPRVPETQYF